The 26 T cell receptor beta chains given below trace back to one sample, sequenced in a study of blood T cell repertoires in COVID-19. The method was immunoSEQ multiplex PCR; TCRdb's version includes in-frame clones alone and lacks a portion of them. The table has about 410,000 clones, about 88% seen once; the top ten hold 1.5% to 1.7%. The sequencing sample was made of peripheral blood. These TCRs come from a woman between 40 and 50 years old with COVID-19, enrolled during active disease.

The V call is TRBV5-1, the J call TRBJ1-1; D remains unclear. This CDR3 is built from 13 residues. Trimming cost V 2 bases and J 0 bases, with 5 bases left between them. Germline CDR1 and CDR2: SGHRS and YFSETQ. In DNA, the CDR3 is TGCGCCAGCAGCTTCGACATGAACACTGAAGCTTTCTTT. Amino acid sequence: CASSFDMNTEAFF.

This rearrangement joins TRBV27 to TRBJ2-4; D might be TRBD2 (6 bases). The CDR3 loop spans 13 amino acids. CDR1 is MNHEY and CDR2 is SMNVEV in the germline V gene (reference sequence). Trimming left V 5 bases short and J 16 bases short, with 21 bases between. CDR3 region: CASSPRVLAPPYF. DNA of the CDR3: TGTGCCAGCAGTCCCCGGGTACTAGCCCCCCCCTACTTC.

This rearrangement joins TRBV5-1 to TRBJ2-1, with no clear D. Germline lookup yields CDR1 SGHRS and CDR2 YFSETQ. CDR3 length equals 16 residues. V dropped 0 bases and J dropped 2 bases, with 12 bases sitting between them. CDR3 sequence: CASSLGSRSPYNEQFF. For the CDR3, the DNA is TGCGCCAGCAGCTTGGGTTCCAGGTCTCCCTACAATGAGCAGTTCTTC.

This chain links TRBV2 with TRBJ2-1, with 12 bases aligning to TRBD2. CDR1 is SNHLY, CDR2 FYNNEI, per germline. The CDR3 totals 16 residues. V was clipped by 2 bases and J by 8 bases; unmatched bases: 7. The CDR3 protein is CASSERTSGIMDEQFF. Here the CDR3 DNA reads TGTGCCAGCAGTGAAAGGACTAGCGGGATTATGGATGAGCAGTTCTTC.

This clone was seen a few times. This rearrangement joins TRBV10-2 to TRBJ1-6; 11 bases agree with TRBD1. The V gene end was trimmed by 8 bases and the J gene end by 9 bases; junction bases not matched to a gene: 9. The germline gives CDR1 WSHSY, CDR2 SAAADI. The CDR3 contains 15 residues. CDR3 protein: CASGNLGQGGSPLHF. The CDR3 coding sequence is TGCGCCAGCGGGAACCTGGGACAGGGGGGTTCACCCCTCCACTTT.

V usage is TRBV2 and J usage is TRBJ2-1, with TRBD1 identical over 8 bases. J was trimmed by 5 bases and V by 3 bases; bases with no gene match: 12. The germline V gene encodes CDR1 SNHLY and CDR2 FYNNEI. The CDR3 is 17 residues long. CDR3 in amino acids: CASSERDRGPLHNEQFF. CDR3 nucleotides: TGTGCCAGCAGTGAGCGAGACAGGGGACCCCTTCACAATGAGCAGTTCTTC.

A few counts support this clone. The genes are TRBV7-9 and TRBJ2-1; perhaps TRBD2 as D (5 bases). The CDR3 consists of 15 residues. Per germline, CDR1 SEHNR and CDR2 FQNEAQ (reference sequence). V was cut by 1 base and J by 0 bases, with 7 bases left in between. The CDR3 DNA reads TGTGCCAGCAGCTTAGGAGGAGGCTCCTACAATGAGCAGTTCTTC. Protein product: CASSLGGGSYNEQFF.

This clone came up once. This chain links TRBV7-9 with TRBJ1-6; TRBD1 agrees at 8 bases. Germline lookup yields CDR1 SEHNR and CDR2 FQNEAQ (reference sequence). The CDR3 runs 13 residues. Losses at the gene ends were 6 bases for V and 13 bases for J; bases not matched to a gene: 8. CDR3 sequence: CASSERTGTPLHF. The CDR3 DNA reads as TGTGCCAGCAGTGAAAGGACAGGGACTCCCCTCCACTTT.

This chain joins TRBV28 and TRBJ2-2, with D possibly being TRBD1 (5 bases). Per germline, CDR1 MDHEN and CDR2 SYDVKM. V dropped 3 bases and J dropped 2 bases, with 13 bases sitting between them. This CDR3 is 16 amino acids long. The CDR3 DNA is TGTGCCAGCAGTTTCGAAAGACAGAGAAACACCGGGGAGCTGTTTTTT. Translation gives CASSFERQRNTGELFF.

The V gene is TRBV20-1, the J gene TRBJ1-1; no clear D. The CDR3 runs to 14 residues. The germline V and J ends were trimmed by 3 bases and 0 bases, with 11 bases remaining between them. CDR1 is DFQATT, CDR2 SNEGSKA, per germline (reference sequence). The CDR3 region is CSASIQSLNTEAFF. CDR3 bases: TGCAGTGCTAGTATACAGAGCTTGAACACTGAAGCTTTCTTT.

The chain uses TRBV19 and TRBJ2-5, with D perhaps matching TRBD1 (6 bases). With 7 bases removed from V and 4 bases from J, the gap between germline ends came to 19 bases. Looked up from germline, CDR1 is LNHDA and CDR2 is SQIVND (reference sequence). This CDR3 spans 15 amino acids. CDR3 residues: CASNNRAGAGETQYF. In DNA, the CDR3 is TGTGCCAGTAATAATCGGGCAGGGGCGGGAGAGACCCAGTACTTC.

As concerns this clone: A read error may account for a junction end that differs from germline. The gene calls are TRBV5-1 and TRBJ1-1; 12 bases are shared with TRBD1. The CDR3 sequence is 13 residues long. Germline values: CDR1 SGHRS, CDR2 YFSETQ. The CDR3 DNA reads as TGCGCCAGCAGCAACCGGGACAGGGGGCCTTTTTACTTT. Its translation: CASSNRDRGPFYF.

The V call is TRBV19, the J call TRBJ2-2, with D perhaps TRBD2 (5 bases). CDR3 length: 15 residues. The V gene's germline CDR1 is LNHDA and CDR2 SQIVND (reference sequence). Trimming took off 4 bases at V and 4 bases at J, with 13 bases between the two ends. The DNA for the CDR3 is TGTGCCAGTAGTAAGCCGTGGGAGCCCACCGGGGAGCTGTTTTTT. This gives the protein CASSKPWEPTGELFF.

The CDR3 loop reads CASSLLGQGVGYTF. Here the CDR3 DNA reads TGCGCCAGCAGCTTGTTGGGACAGGGAGTTGGCTACACCTTC. The rearrangement links TRBV5-1 to TRBJ1-2, with 9 bases aligning to TRBD1. Germline CDR1 and CDR2: SGHRS and YFSETQ. V shed 1 base and J 7 bases; nucleotides not matched to a gene: 5. This CDR3 is built from 14 residues.

V is TRBV28 and J is TRBJ2-2, with 7 bases matching TRBD2. This CDR3 contains 15 residues. CDR1 MDHEN and CDR2 SYDVKM come from the germline V gene. The trim removed 6 bases at V and 6 bases at J, leaving 10 bases unmatched. CDR3 protein: CASRPHSGLAGELFF. CDR3 nucleotides: TGTGCCAGCAGGCCTCATAGCGGGCTCGCCGGGGAGCTGTTTTTT.

This clone has only a few counts. The genes are TRBV7-2 and TRBJ1-1, with D unclear. Trimming removed 5 bases at V and 4 bases at J, with 8 bases between. Germline V gene sequence: CDR1 SGHTA, CDR2 FQGNSA. CDR3 length: 12 amino acids. The chain's CDR3 is CASSLPGTEAFF. In nucleotides, the CDR3 is TGTGCCAGCAGCCTCCCAGGCACTGAAGCTTTCTTT.

V gene TRBV29-1 combines with J gene TRBJ1-2; possibly TRBD1 for D (6 bases). Germline V gene data show CDR1 as SQVTM and CDR2 as ANQGSEA. CDR3 length: 14 amino acids. Trimming pared 4 bases from V and 5 bases from J, leaving 17 bases between. In DNA, the CDR3 is TGCAGCGTTGGTCAGACAGGCTCTTCGTATGGCTACACCTTC. This codes for CSVGQTGSSYGYTF.

V is TRBV11-2 and J is TRBJ1-5, with no clear D. The germline V gene encodes CDR1 SGHAT and CDR2 FQNNGV. The CDR3 covers 13 residues. The V and J ends lost 2 bases and 1 base respectively, with 3 bases between them. CDR3 sequence reads: CASSLTSNQPQHF. The CDR3 bases are TGTGCCAGCAGCTTAACAAGCAATCAGCCCCAGCATTTT.

In its sample, this clone was seen a few times. The chain recombines TRBV30 with TRBJ2-3; TRBD1 agrees at 10 bases. Germline CDR1 reads GTSNPN; CDR2 reads SVGIG (reference sequence). The length of the CDR3 is 16 residues. V dropped 0 bases and J dropped 5; count of bases not matched to a gene: 8. CDR3 amino acids: CAWSVRGQGSLDTQYF. As DNA, the CDR3 is TGTGCCTGGAGTGTACGGGGACAGGGGTCTCTAGATACGCAGTATTTT.

The rearrangement links TRBV5-1 to TRBJ2-2; D not certain. The germline gives CDR1 SGHRS, CDR2 YFSETQ. The V end lost 0 bases, the J end lost 2 bases, and 11 bases lay between the germline ends. The CDR3 is 16 residues long. The CDR3 here is CASSLVGRSNTGELFF. CDR3 DNA sequence: TGCGCCAGCAGCTTGGTGGGCAGGTCAAACACCGGGGAGCTGTTTTTT.

The chain couples TRBV23-1 to TRBJ2-3; 13 bases fit TRBD2. TRBV23-1 is treated as an ORF (open reading frame) with a function not yet certain. CDR3 size: 24 residues. V was clipped by 2 bases and J by 2 bases; unmatched bases: 25. The CDR3 protein is CASSQDTKGAGTSGINPPTDTQYF. Here the CDR3 DNA reads TGCGCCAGCAGTCAAGATACGAAGGGGGCTGGGACTAGCGGGATAAATCCACCCACAGATACGCAGTATTTT.

This chain links TRBV2 with TRBJ1-2; D is unclear. V was pared by 2 bases and J by 4 bases, with 8 bases between. This CDR3 region has 13 residues. The germline gives CDR1 SNHLY, CDR2 FYNNEI. CDR3 in amino acids: CASSENTVYGYTF. Here the CDR3 DNA reads TGTGCCAGCAGTGAAAACACAGTCTATGGCTACACCTTC.

This chain uses TRBV4-1 with TRBJ1-2; no firm D call. V was cut by 1 base and J by 6 bases, with 15 bases left in between. Germline V lookup: CDR1 MGHRA, CDR2 YSYEKL. The CDR3 contains 15 residues. The CDR3 DNA follows: TGCGCCAGCAGCCAAGTTAAGGGAGGAGGAAATGGCTACACCTTC. Amino acids: CASSQVKGGGNGYTF.

The rearrangement links TRBV5-5 to TRBJ2-1; 8 positions agree with TRBD2. Germline V CDR1 and CDR2: SGHKS, YYEKEE (reference sequence). V gave up 6 bases and J gave up 3 bases; unmatched junction bases: 8. The CDR3 sequence is 15 residues long. The CDR3 spells CASTFGSGNYNEQFF. The CDR3 bases are TGTGCCAGCACCTTCGGTAGCGGGAACTACAATGAGCAGTTCTTC.

A remark on this clone: Distinct nucleotide sequences in the sample also encode this CDR3. The chain is built from TRBV11-2 and TRBJ1-1; D is undetermined. V lost 3 bases and J 5 bases, leaving 4 bases between the germline ends. Germline values: CDR1 SGHAT, CDR2 FQNNGV. There are 11 residues in the CDR3. The CDR3 protein is CASSFGTEAFF. In nucleotides, the CDR3 is TGTGCCAGCAGCTTCGGGACTGAAGCTTTCTTT.

The V call is TRBV27, the J call TRBJ2-1; 7 nucleotides align to TRBD2. V dropped 2 bases and J dropped 6; count of bases not matched to a gene: 10. Germline CDR1 and CDR2: MNHEY and SMNVEV (reference sequence). This CDR3 has 16 amino acids. The DNA for the CDR3 is TGTGCCAGCAGTTTAGGGAACTGGGGGGGGATCAATGAGCAGTTCTTC. Translated: CASSLGNWGGINEQFF.